This passage covers 5 T cell receptor beta chains from one sample sequenced in a study of cytomegalovirus exposure and HLA in healthy donors. Profiled with immunoSEQ multiplex PCR; TCRdb holds only in-frame clones, not every one. The repertoire holds 260,000 or so clones, with about 90% as singletons. The specimen sequenced was PBMCs. The receptors were sampled from a woman aged 25 to 45 in good health and CMV-seronegative.

This clone was seen just once. DNA of the CDR3: TGTGCCTGGAACTTCGGGCAGGGGGACGGGGAGCTGTTTTTT. This sequence encodes CAWNFGQGDGELFF. The J gene is TRBJ2-2, the V gene TRBV30, with 7 bases lining up with TRBD1. The germline V gene has CDR1 GTSNPN and CDR2 SVGIG (reference sequence). V was clipped by 4 bases and J by 7 bases; unmatched bases: 9. This CDR3 has 14 amino acids. Using reference TRBV30 and TRBJ2-2 for the parts outside the CDR3, the full variable domain is SQTIHQWPATLVQPVGSPLSLECTVEGTSNPNLYWYRQAAGRGLQLLFYSVGIGQISSEVPQNLSASRPQDRQFILSSKKLLLSDSGFYLCAWNFGQGDGELFFGEGSRLTVL.

This clone has just one count. The rearrangement uses TRBV27 and TRBJ2-3; 9 bases line up with TRBD1. The CDR3 totals 15 residues. V was clipped by 5 bases and J by 2 bases; unmatched bases: 5. Germline-derived CDR1 and CDR2 are MNHEY and SMNVEV (reference sequence). CDR3 in amino acids: CASSQYRGLTDTQYF. CDR3 DNA: TGTGCCAGCAGTCAATACAGGGGGCTCACAGATACGCAGTATTTT.

This clone was recorded once. The J gene is TRBJ2-5, the V gene TRBV11-3, with 8 positions matching TRBD1. J lost 5 bases, V lost 1 base, and 9 bases had no gene match. This CDR3 is built from 16 residues. The germline V gene encodes CDR1 SGHNT and CDR2 YENEEA. The CDR3 loop reads CASSLGLRQGAETQYF. Here the CDR3 DNA reads TGTGCCAGCAGCTTAGGTCTTCGGCAGGGGGCCGAGACCCAGTACTTC.

This clone was seen only once. The chain uses TRBV10-2 and TRBJ2-7; D may match TRBD1 or TRBD2 (5 bases each). Trimming shortened V by 0 bases and J by 0 bases, and 9 bases separated the two germline ends. This CDR3 has 15 residues. Germline V lookup: CDR1 WSHSY, CDR2 SAAADI. The CDR3 DNA reads as TGCGCCAGCAGTGAGTCGGTGGGGGACTCCTACGAGCAGTACTTC. It specifies CASSESVGDSYEQYF.

The V call is TRBV13, the J call TRBJ2-7; the D call may be TRBD1 or TRBD2 (5 bases each). V was shortened by 5 bases and J by 0 bases, with 17 bases between the two germline ends. This CDR3 region has 16 residues. Germline V gene lookup returns CDR1 PRHDT and CDR2 FYEKMQ (reference sequence). CDR3 nucleotide sequence: TGTGCCAGCAGCCTGTCCGAGGGGACGAACTCCTACGAGCAGTACTTC. This gives the protein CASSLSEGTNSYEQYF.